These 27 T cell receptor beta chains were sequenced from one sample in a study of early T cells in non-severe SARS-CoV-2 infection. TCRdb itself ran the 5' RACE reads through MiXCR, one entry per CDR3 protein. The table shows some 71,000 distinct CDR3 sequences, with about an eighth occurring only once. The sample comprised whole blood. The receptors derive from an adult who was a healthcare worker with PCR-confirmed SARS-CoV-2 infection or an uninfected control (not recorded which).

The chain employs TRBV5-1 and TRBJ1-5; D remains unclear. The CDR3 is 15 amino acids. CDR1 is SGHRS, CDR2 YFSETQ, per germline. Trimming removed 2 bases from V and 0 bases from J, with 9 bases in between. CDR3 amino acids: CASSLDGRSNQPQHF. The CDR3 region has the DNA TGCGCCAGCAGCTTAGACGGACGTAGCAATCAGCCCCAGCATTTT.

The genes are TRBV7-8 and TRBJ2-7; TRBD1 agrees at 7 bases. Germline CDR1 and CDR2: SGHVS and FQNEAQ. This CDR3 has 15 residues. After removal of 5 bases from V and 0 bases from J, the junction contained 7 bases not matched to a gene. The DNA for the CDR3 is TGTGCCAGCAGCACTCGACAGGGACCCTCCTACGAGCAGTACTTC. It specifies CASSTRQGPSYEQYF.

This clonotype has just a few counts. The J gene is TRBJ1-1, the V gene TRBV29-1; D gene uncertain. V lost 4 bases and J lost 0, with 9 bases in between. The CDR3 has 13 amino acids. The germline gives CDR1 SQVTM, CDR2 ANQGSEA. The CDR3 sequence: CSVARKLNTEAFF. The CDR3, as DNA: TGCAGCGTTGCACGAAAACTGAACACTGAAGCTTTCTTT.

This clonotype was counted at least ten times. V usage is TRBV6-6 and J usage is TRBJ2-3; D may be TRBD1 or TRBD2 (5 bases each). This CDR3 is 17 amino acids long. Germline V CDR1 and CDR2: MNHNY, SVGAGI (reference sequence). The V and J ends lost 4 bases and 2 bases respectively, with 19 bases between them. This chain's CDR3 is CASSSPGPLFSTDTQYF. CDR3 nucleotides: TGTGCCAGCAGTTCCCCGGGACCCCTATTCTCCACAGATACGCAGTATTTT.

In this sample, this clonotype turned up many times. This chain uses TRBV19 with TRBJ1-5; 7 bases are shared with TRBD1. This CDR3 contains 14 residues. Trimming removed 4 bases from V and 5 bases from J; junction bases left unmatched: 5. Germline CDR1 and CDR2: LNHDA and SQIVND (reference sequence). The CDR3 protein is CASSNGQVYQPQHF. CDR3 nucleotide sequence: TGTGCCAGTAGTAACGGACAGGTTTATCAGCCCCAGCATTTT.

This clonotype was seen many times. The V and J genes are TRBV20-1 and TRBJ2-7, with 7 bases identical to TRBD1. CDR1 is DFQATT, CDR2 SNEGSKA, per germline (reference sequence). V shed 6 bases and J 5 bases; nucleotides not matched to a gene: 16. The CDR3 contains 15 residues. The CDR3 DNA is TGCAGTGCCCAGGTCCGACAGGGTGCCGCCGACGAGCAGTACTTC. Protein sequence: CSAQVRQGAADEQYF.

Here the CDR3 reads CASSHVHGYTF. The CDR3 nucleotides are TGTGCCAGCAGCCATGTCCATGGCTACACCTTC. This chain links TRBV3-1 with TRBJ1-2; no clear D. Trimming took off 3 bases at V and 6 bases at J, with 5 bases between the two ends. This CDR3 region has 11 residues. The V gene's germline CDR1 is LGHDT and CDR2 YNNKEL (reference sequence).

Ten or more counts support this clonotype. The J gene is TRBJ1-1, the V gene TRBV12-3 or TRBV12-4; D possibly corresponds to TRBD1 (6 bases). This CDR3 spans 14 amino acids. Trimming took off 1 base at V and 8 bases at J, with 14 bases between the two ends. CDR3 loop: CASSLEGGYREAFF. The CDR3 coding sequence is TGTGCCAGCAGTTTAGAAGGGGGGTACAGAGAAGCTTTCTTT.

Ten or more counts support this clonotype. V is TRBV27 and J is TRBJ2-7; 8 nucleotides agree with TRBD2. The ends lost 7 bases at V and 2 bases at J; junction bases unmatched: 10. This CDR3 region has 15 residues. Germline V gene data show CDR1 as MNHEY and CDR2 as SMNVEV (reference sequence). The CDR3: CASTPRGGGPYEQYF. CDR3 bases: TGTGCCAGCACCCCCCGGGGGGGCGGGCCCTACGAGCAGTACTTC.

This clonotype showed up just a few times. The chain recombines TRBV7-8 with TRBJ2-3; 9 nucleotides match TRBD2. Germline V gene lookup returns CDR1 SGHVS and CDR2 FQNEAQ. This CDR3 contains 15 residues. The V segment lost 1 base and the J segment 6 bases; nucleotides outside the gene matches: 5. CDR3 sequence reads: CASSLDSSGADTQYF. CDR3 DNA sequence: TGTGCCAGCAGCTTAGACTCTAGCGGGGCGGATACGCAGTATTTT.

This chain uses TRBV7-3 with TRBJ2-2; the D gene is possibly TRBD1 (6 bases). This CDR3 region has 15 residues. Germline V lookup: CDR1 SGHTA, CDR2 FQGTGA. Trimming cost V 5 bases and J 8 bases, with 18 bases left between them. The chain's CDR3 is CASSEGPGVLGELFF. DNA of the CDR3: TGTGCCAGCAGCGAGGGGCCAGGGGTCCTTGGGGAGCTGTTTTTT. The complete variable domain, with remaining parts taken from reference TRBV7-3 and TRBJ2-2, reads GAGVSQTPSNKVTEKGKYVELRCDPISGHTALYWYRQSLGQGPEFLIYFQGTGAADDSGLPNDRFFAVRPEGSVSTLKIQRTERGDSAVYLCASSEGPGVLGELFFGEGSRLTVL.

The chain is built from TRBV29-1 and TRBJ1-1; D unresolved. Trimming cost V 8 bases and J 0 bases, with 13 bases left between them. This CDR3 spans 13 amino acids. Germline V CDR1 and CDR2: SQVTM, ANQGSEA. As DNA, the CDR3 is TGCAGCTCCGCGGTGGGGATGAACACTGAAGCTTTCTTT. Protein product: CSSAVGMNTEAFF.

This clonotype came up many times. The V call is TRBV5-6, the J call TRBJ2-7, with no clear D. This CDR3 comprises 13 residues. V lost 0 bases, J lost 3 bases, and 7 bases lay in between. Germline V gene data show CDR1 as SGHDT and CDR2 as YYEEEE. In nucleotides, the CDR3 is TGTGCCAGCAGCTTGGTTATGGTCTACGAGCAGTACTTC. Translation gives CASSLVMVYEQYF.

This clonotype was found many times. The V call is TRBV12-5, the J call TRBJ2-7; maybe TRBD1 (6 bases). The CDR3 consists of 15 residues. The V end was cut by 1 base, the J end by 7 bases, with 17 bases between. Per germline, CDR1 LGHNT and CDR2 FRNRAP. The CDR3, as DNA: TGTGCTAGTGGTTTGGAGGACAACAGGGTATTGGAGCAGTACTTC. Translation: CASGLEDNRVLEQYF.

This clonotype showed up just a few times. V is TRBV5-1 and J is TRBJ2-5; the D is unclear. V was pared by 0 bases and J by 2 bases, with 8 bases between. This CDR3 comprises 14 residues. Germline CDR1 is SGHRS and CDR2 is YFSETQ. The CDR3 DNA reads as TGCGCCAGCAGCTTGGGGTCCAAACAAGAGACCCAGTACTTC. It is translated as CASSLGSKQETQYF.

This clonotype occurred many times. The rearrangement links TRBV5-1 to TRBJ2-2; D is undetermined. Trimming shortened V by 5 bases and J by 7 bases, and 18 bases separated the two germline ends. The CDR3 is 15 residues long. Germline V gene data show CDR1 as SGHRS and CDR2 as YFSETQ. DNA for the CDR3: TGCGCCAGCAGAGAACGACCGGAACTTGGCGGGGAGCTGTTTTTT. Translation gives CASRERPELGGELFF.

V gene TRBV6-5 combines with J gene TRBJ2-3, with 11 nucleotides matching TRBD2. Germline-derived CDR1 and CDR2 are MNHEY and SVGAGI. V lost 0 bases, J lost 8 bases, and 4 bases stayed unmatched. The CDR3 is 15 residues long. As DNA, the CDR3 is TGTGCCAGCAGTTACTCCGGGACTAGCGGAAGTACGCAGTATTTT. Amino acids: CASSYSGTSGSTQYF.

This clonotype was seen only a few times. The rearrangement uses TRBV12-3 or TRBV12-4 and TRBJ2-1; D not resolved. Trimming pared 4 bases from V and 8 bases from J, leaving 18 bases between. The CDR3 extends over 15 amino acids. CDR3 coding DNA: TGTGCCAGCAGTTCGCCCCCTATGCGTTTATATGAGCAGTTCTTC. This codes for CASSSPPMRLYEQFF.

This clonotype was picked up a small number of times. The chain uses TRBV7-6 and TRBJ1-1; TRBD1 is a possible D gene (5 bases). The germline V gene encodes CDR1 SGHVS and CDR2 FNYEAQ. Trimming took off 5 bases at V and 5 bases at J, with 15 bases between the two ends. The CDR3 is made up of 14 amino acids. CDR3 region: CASSPRGKGTEAFF. The CDR3 nucleotides are TGTGCCAGCAGCCCTAGAGGGAAGGGGACTGAAGCTTTCTTT. The variable domain in full, with the rest retrieved from reference TRBV7-6 and TRBJ1-1, is GAGVSQSPRYKVTKRGQDVALRCDPISGHVSLYWYRQALGQGPEFLTYFNYEAQQDKSGLPNDRFSAERPEGSISTLTIQRTEQRDSAMYRCASSPRGKGTEAFFGQGTRLTVV.

This clonotype was counted ten times or more. This sequence joins TRBV7-8 and TRBJ1-1; D is ambiguous. The germline gives CDR1 SGHVS, CDR2 FQNEAQ. V lost 4 bases and J 1 base, leaving 7 bases between the germline ends. The length of the CDR3 is 13 residues. CDR3 protein: CASSSRRNTEAFF. CDR3 DNA sequence: TGTGCCAGCAGCTCACGACGGAACACTGAAGCTTTCTTT.

This clonotype showed up many times. V usage is TRBV7-2 and J usage is TRBJ2-5; D might be TRBD2 (5 bases). The ends were cut back, 4 bases at V and 2 bases at J, with 14 bases in the middle. CDR1 is SGHTA, CDR2 FQGNSA, per germline. This CDR3 has 15 amino acids. CDR3 sequence (DNA): TGTGCCAGCAGCTACGGAGGTGTCGGACAAGAGACCCAGTACTTC. Translating gives CASSYGGVGQETQYF.

CDR3 bases: TGTGCCAGCAGCCCTCGACCCCGCTCCGACGGGGAGCTGTTTTTT. Translated: CASSPRPRSDGELFF. V usage is TRBV3-1 and J usage is TRBJ2-2; D remains ambiguous. The germline V gene encodes CDR1 LGHDT and CDR2 YNNKEL (reference sequence). Trimming removed 4 bases at V and 7 bases at J, with 16 bases between. The CDR3 is 15 residues long.

This clonotype was seen at least ten times. The chain joins TRBV6-2 or TRBV6-3 to TRBJ1-5, with a weak D call TRBD1 (5 bases). The CDR3 covers 15 residues. Germline CDR1 is MNHEY and CDR2 is SVGEGT. V was trimmed by 6 bases and J by 0 bases, leaving 12 bases between them. The CDR3 here is CASRHQGNSNQPQHF. The CDR3, as DNA: TGTGCCAGCAGGCATCAGGGCAATAGCAATCAGCCCCAGCATTTT.

This clonotype was recorded at least ten times. The chain employs TRBV27 and TRBJ1-1, with a possible D match to TRBD1 (5 bases). V lost 0 bases to trimming and J lost 0 bases, with 8 bases between them. The CDR3 has 15 amino acids. Germline V gene data show CDR1 as MNHEY and CDR2 as SMNVEV (reference sequence). The CDR3 loop is CASSLSSGLNTEAFF. CDR3 DNA sequence: TGTGCCAGCAGTTTATCTTCAGGGTTGAACACTGAAGCTTTCTTT.

This clonotype turned up a few times. The chain carries TRBV20-1 and TRBJ2-3; D unclear. The germline V gene encodes CDR1 DFQATT and CDR2 SNEGSKA (reference sequence). The CDR3 runs to 9 residues. The CDR3 DNA is TGCAGGTGGAGAGATACGCAGTATTTT. Its protein product is CRWRDTQYF.

The J gene is TRBJ1-1, the V gene TRBV10-3, with D unresolved. The V end lost 5 bases, the J end lost 0 bases, and 7 bases lay between the germline ends. The CDR3 consists of 13 residues. Germline CDR1 and CDR2: ENHRY and SYGVKD. CDR3: CAISTKMNTEAFF. The CDR3 nucleotides are TGTGCCATCAGTACGAAAATGAACACTGAAGCTTTCTTT.

This clonotype was seen once. V gene TRBV12-3 or TRBV12-4 combines with J gene TRBJ2-7; 11 nucleotides agree with TRBD1. This CDR3 contains 13 residues. V dropped 10 bases and J dropped 1; count of bases not matched to a gene: 3. CDR3 DNA: TGTGCCACCCGGGACAGGGGGTCCTACGAGCAGTACTTC. Translation gives CATRDRGSYEQYF.